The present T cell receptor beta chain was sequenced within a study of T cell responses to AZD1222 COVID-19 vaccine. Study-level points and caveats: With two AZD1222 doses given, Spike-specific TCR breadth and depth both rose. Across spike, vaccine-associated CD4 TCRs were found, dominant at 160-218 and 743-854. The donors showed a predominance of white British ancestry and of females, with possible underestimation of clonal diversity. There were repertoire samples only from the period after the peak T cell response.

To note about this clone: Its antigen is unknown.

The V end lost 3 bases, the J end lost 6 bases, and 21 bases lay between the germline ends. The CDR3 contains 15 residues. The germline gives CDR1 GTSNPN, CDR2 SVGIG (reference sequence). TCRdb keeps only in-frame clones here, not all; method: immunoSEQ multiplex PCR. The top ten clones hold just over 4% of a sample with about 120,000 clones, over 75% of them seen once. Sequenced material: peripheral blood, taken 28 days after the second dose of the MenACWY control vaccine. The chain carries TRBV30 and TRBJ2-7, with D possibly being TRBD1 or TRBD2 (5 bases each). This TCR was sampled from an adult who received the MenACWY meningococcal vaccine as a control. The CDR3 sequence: CAWSPTAPGTGEQYF. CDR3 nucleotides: TGTGCCTGGAGCCCCACAGCCCCTGGGACCGGCGAGCAGTACTTC. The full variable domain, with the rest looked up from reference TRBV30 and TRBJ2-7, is SQTIHQWPATLVQPVGSPLSLECTVEGTSNPNLYWYRQAAGRGLQLLFYSVGIGQISSEVPQNLSASRPQDRQFILSSKKLLLSDSGFYLCAWSPTAPGTGEQYFGPGTRLTVT.